What follows is one T cell receptor (beta chain) and its context. V lost 0 bases to trimming and J lost 8 bases; unmatched junction nucleotides: 7. Germline CDR1 SGDLS, CDR2 YYNGEE. This CDR3 comprises 15 residues. The sample is drawn from a study of blood T cell repertoires in COVID-19. Study context: Sites in the United States, Italy and Spain provided acute and convalescent COVID-19 samples. Nucleic acid was either cDNA or gDNA, and it came from T cells, B-cell-depleted T cells, or PBMCs.

Those enrolled in Seattle joined during active infection and were followed longitudinally afterward. Original processing methods: Reference gene primer amplification gave nucleated cell count estimates. Profiled with immunoSEQ multiplex PCR; TCRdb holds only in-frame clones, not every one. The V and J calls and clone size were taken over from that table, and D and trimming were inferred from the DNA. The table has some 240,000 clones, around 90% seen once. This chain joins TRBV9 and TRBJ2-1; 8 bases fit TRBD2. The source is a man aged 55 to 70 with COVID-19, enrolled during active disease. The sequenced sample was peripheral blood. CDR3 sequence: CASSVAGGPIDEQFF. The CDR3, as DNA: TGTGCCAGCAGCGTAGCGGGAGGGCCTATCGATGAGCAGTTCTTC.